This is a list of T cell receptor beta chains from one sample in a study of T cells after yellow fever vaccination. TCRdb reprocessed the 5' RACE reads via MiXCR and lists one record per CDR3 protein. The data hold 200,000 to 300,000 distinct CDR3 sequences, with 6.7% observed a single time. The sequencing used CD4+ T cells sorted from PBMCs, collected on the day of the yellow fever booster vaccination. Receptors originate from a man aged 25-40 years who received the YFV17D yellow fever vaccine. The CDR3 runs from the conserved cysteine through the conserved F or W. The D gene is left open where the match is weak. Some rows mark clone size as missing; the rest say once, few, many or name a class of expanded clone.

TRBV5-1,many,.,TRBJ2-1,TGCGCCAGCAGCTTTCCGAGCTCCTACAATGAGCAGTTCTTC,CASSFPSSYNEQFF
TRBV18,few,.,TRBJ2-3,TGTGCCAGCTCACAACTCGCGGGAAACACAGATACGCAGTATTTT,CASSQLAGNTDTQYF
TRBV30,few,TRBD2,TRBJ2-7,TGTGCCTGGAGTGTACGTTCCAGCGGGAGGGTGAACGAGCAGTACTTC,CAWSVRSSGRVNEQYF
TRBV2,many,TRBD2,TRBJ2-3,TGTGCCAGCAGTGCGGCGGGGAGGGCAGATACGCAGTATTTT,CASSAAGRADTQYF
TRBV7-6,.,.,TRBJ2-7,TGTGCCAGCAGCAGGAACGGGGCTACCTACGAGCAGTACTTC,CASSRNGATYEQYF
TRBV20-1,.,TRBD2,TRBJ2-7,TGCAGTTGGACTAGCGGGAACTACGAGCAGTACTTC,CSWTSGNYEQYF
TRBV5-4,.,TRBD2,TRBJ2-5,TGTGCCAGCAGCCCCGAACTAGCGGCCCAAGAGACCCAGTACTTC,CASSPELAAQETQYF
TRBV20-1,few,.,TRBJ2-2,TGCAGTGCACCGACAGGAGGTGCGGGCACCGGGGAGCTGTTTTTT,CSAPTGGAGTGELFF
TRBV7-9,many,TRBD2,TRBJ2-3,TGTGCCAGCAGCGCCCTAGCGGCTAGTCAGTATTTT,CASSALAASQYF
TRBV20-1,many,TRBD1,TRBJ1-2,TGCAGCGCCAAGACAGGGGGCACTTATGGCTACACCTTC,CSAKTGGTYGYTF
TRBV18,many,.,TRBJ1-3,TGTGCCAGCTCACCACCGCCGGGAGGGGTAGGAAACACCATATATTTT,CASSPPPGGVGNTIYF
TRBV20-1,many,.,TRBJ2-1,TGCAGTGCTTCCCGACTTGGAGCCAGCGGGCTCCACAATGAGCAGTTCTTC,CSASRLGASGLHNEQFF
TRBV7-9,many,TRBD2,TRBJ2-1,TGTGCCAGCAGCCCCCGCTACGGGACTAGCGGGAACAATGAGCAGTTCTTC,CASSPRYGTSGNNEQFF
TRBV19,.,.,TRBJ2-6,TGTGCCAGTAGTTACAGGGTGGGGACCTCTGGGGCCAACGTCCTGACTTTC,CASSYRVGTSGANVLTF
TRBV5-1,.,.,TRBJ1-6,TGCGCCAGCAGCCAGGACGGCAGAACTAATTCACCCCTCCACTTT,CASSQDGRTNSPLHF
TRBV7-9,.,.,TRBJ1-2,TGTGCCAGCCGGAGGGGCGCTAACTATGGCTACACCTTC,CASRRGANYGYTF
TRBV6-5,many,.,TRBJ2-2,TGTGCCAGCAGGCTGAACACCGGGGAGCTGTTTTTT,CASRLNTGELFF
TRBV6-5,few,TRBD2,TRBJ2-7,TGTGCCAGCAGTTACCGCCGAATAGCGGGAGACCCCAGTGAGCAGTACTTC,CASSYRRIAGDPSEQYF
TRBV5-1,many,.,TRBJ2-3,TGCGCCAGCAGCTCGACTCAAAAGCCCCATACGCAGTATTTT,CASSSTQKPHTQYF
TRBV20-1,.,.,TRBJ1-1,TGCAGTGCTGCGAATCGGCCTATTAGCGGGGCTTTCTTT,CSAANRPISGAFF
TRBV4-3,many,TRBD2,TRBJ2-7,TGCGCCAGCAGCCAAGTGGGGCGGGAGAACTACGAGCAGTACTTC,CASSQVGRENYEQYF
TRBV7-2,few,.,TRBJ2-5,TGTGCCAGCAGCGTCAGGAGTTCTGAGACCCAGTACTTC,CASSVRSSETQYF